This passage covers 16 T cell receptor beta chains from one sample sequenced in a study of cytomegalovirus exposure and HLA in healthy donors. Here immunoSEQ multiplex PCR was the method, and the copy in TCRdb shows in-frame clones only, minus some. Of approximately 280,000 clones listed, 86% were seen once; the top ten hold 1%. The sequenced material came from PBMCs. Source of these receptors: a woman under 30 in good health and CMV-seronegative.

This clone was found once. V gene TRBV6-5 combines with J gene TRBJ1-1; D is uncertain. Germline CDR1 and CDR2: MNHEY and SVGAGI. The ends were cut back, 6 bases at V and 0 bases at J, with 8 bases in the middle. This CDR3 has 13 residues. CDR3 nucleotide sequence: TGTGCCAGCAGCAAGCTTCTGAACACTGAAGCTTTCTTT. Translation gives CASSKLLNTEAFF.

The J gene is TRBJ1-1, the V gene TRBV9; the match to TRBD1 covers 9 bases. V lost 4 bases to trimming and J lost 4 bases; unmatched junction nucleotides: 8. CDR3 length: 15 residues. Germline lookup yields CDR1 SGDLS and CDR2 YYNGEE. CDR3 in DNA: TGTGCCAGCAGCCCTCGGGGACAGGGCGGCACTGAAGCTTTCTTT. Protein product: CASSPRGQGGTEAFF.

Here the CDR3 reads CASSLVRGAEAFF. CDR3 DNA: TGTGCCAGCAGCTTAGTTCGGGGAGCTGAAGCTTTCTTT. The chain employs TRBV11-2 and TRBJ1-1; D unresolved. V was shortened by 1 base and J by 6 bases, with 9 bases between the two germline ends. The germline V gene has CDR1 SGHAT and CDR2 FQNNGV. The CDR3 is 13 amino acids.

The chain is built from TRBV7-2 and TRBJ2-2, with a weak D call TRBD1 (6 bases). CDR1 and CDR2 from the germline V gene are SGHTA and FQGNSA. The CDR3 is 15 residues long. The germline V and J ends were trimmed by 5 bases and 1 base, with 11 bases remaining between them. The CDR3 DNA is TGTGCCAGCAGCCCACAGGGATTGAACACCGGGGAGCTGTTTTTT. It is translated as CASSPQGLNTGELFF.

The chain employs TRBV27 and TRBJ2-3, with 7 bases lining up with TRBD2. The CDR3 is 15 residues long. Unmatched junction bases numbered 2, after V lost 0 bases and J lost 2 bases. Germline V gives CDR1 MNHEY, CDR2 SMNVEV (reference sequence). DNA of the CDR3: TGTGCCAGCAGTTTATCGCTAGCGGTCACAGATACGCAGTATTTT. Encoded protein: CASSLSLAVTDTQYF.

This chain connects TRBV5-4 to TRBJ2-5, with D maybe TRBD2 (5 bases). Germline CDR1 is SGHNT and CDR2 is YYREEE (reference sequence). V was shortened by 3 bases and J by 5 bases, with 14 bases between the two germline ends. This CDR3 is 14 amino acids long. The CDR3 region has the DNA TGTGCCAGCAGCTCGTGGGAGTCCAGTGAGACCCAGTACTTC. It yields the protein CASSSWESSETQYF.

The chain recombines TRBV6-4 with TRBJ2-3, with 8 bases matching TRBD2. This CDR3 is built from 15 residues. The V segment lost 4 bases and the J segment 4 bases; nucleotides outside the gene matches: 7. CDR1 and CDR2 (germline): MRHNA, SNTAGT. CDR3 protein: CASSVSSGGSDTQYF. DNA for the CDR3: TGTGCCAGCAGTGTATCGAGCGGGGGATCAGATACGCAGTATTTT.

The table lists this clone with a few counts. The genes are TRBV4-1 and TRBJ1-1, with TRBD1 matching 12 bases. The CDR3 covers 16 residues. The germline V gene encodes CDR1 MGHRA and CDR2 YSYEKL. J lost 0 bases, V lost 5 bases, and 4 bases had no gene match. Written as DNA, the CDR3 is TGCGCCAGCAGCTCCGGGACAGGGGGCCTGAACACTGAAGCTTTCTTT. Translation gives CASSSGTGGLNTEAFF.

The chain is built from TRBV7-8 and TRBJ2-1; 8 nucleotides agree with TRBD2. The J segment lost 0 bases and the V segment lost 4 bases, leaving 5 bases of the junction unmatched. The CDR3 is 16 residues long. Germline CDR1 is SGHVS and CDR2 is FQNEAQ. The CDR3 region has the DNA TGTGCCAGCAGCTCCCGACTAGCGAGCTCCTACAATGAGCAGTTCTTC. It is translated as CASSSRLASSYNEQFF.

The chain has TRBV6-5 and TRBJ1-5; 8 nucleotides match TRBD1. Germline loops: CDR1 MNHEY, CDR2 SVGAGI. V was clipped by 6 bases and J by 7 bases; unmatched bases: 8. This CDR3 is built from 14 residues. The CDR3, as DNA: TGTGCCAGCAGGCCGACAGGGGCCCTGCAGCCCCAGCATTTT. As protein: CASRPTGALQPQHF.

A note on this clone: This same CDR3 is encoded by further DNA sequences in the sample. The V and J genes are TRBV19 and TRBJ1-5; TRBD1 matches 11 bases. Trimming cost V 5 bases and J 4 bases; bases outside gene matches: 1. Germline values: CDR1 LNHDA, CDR2 SQIVND (reference sequence). The CDR3 is made up of 14 amino acids. The CDR3 region is CASSGTGGNQPQHF. The CDR3 DNA reads TGTGCCAGTAGTGGGACAGGGGGAAATCAGCCCCAGCATTTT.

This clone was observed a single time. V and J are TRBV27 and TRBJ1-2; D perhaps matches TRBD1 (5 bases). Per germline, CDR1 MNHEY and CDR2 SMNVEV (reference sequence). Trimming took 7 bases from V and 8 from J, leaving 20 bases between them. This CDR3 is built from 14 residues. CDR3 loop: CASTLKRGAGGYTF. In DNA form, the CDR3 reads TGTGCCAGCACCCTAAAAAGGGGCGCAGGGGGCTACACCTTC.

J is TRBJ2-1 and V is TRBV6-5, with TRBD2 identical over 10 bases. The CDR3 spans 15 residues. From germline, CDR1 is MNHEY and CDR2 SVGAGI. The trim removed 6 bases at V and 5 bases at J, leaving 7 bases unmatched. CDR3 coding DNA: TGTGCCAGCAGCCCACTAGCGGGACAAAACAATGAGCAGTTCTTC. Its translation: CASSPLAGQNNEQFF.

The CDR3 DNA reads as TGCGCCAGCAGCTTGGCGGCCCGGGACTACGAGCAGTACTTC. Amino acids: CASSLAARDYEQYF. This chain connects TRBV5-1 to TRBJ2-7; weak D call: TRBD2 (5 bases). Germline values: CDR1 SGHRS, CDR2 YFSETQ. The CDR3 runs to 14 residues. With 0 bases removed from V and 3 bases from J, the gap between germline ends came to 10 bases.

The chain links TRBV30 to TRBJ1-1; D not certain. CDR3 length: 13 amino acids. Germline loops: CDR1 GTSNPN, CDR2 SVGIG (reference sequence). Trimming removed 5 bases at V and 2 bases at J, with 12 bases between. In nucleotides, the CDR3 is TGTGCCTGGGATTACAGACCTAACACTGAAGCTTTCTTT. This codes for CAWDYRPNTEAFF.

The chain has TRBV11-3 and TRBJ2-5; a weak D match, TRBD2 (5 bases). The CDR3 spans 11 residues. CDR1 and CDR2 (germline): SGHNT, YENEEA. V gave up 9 bases and J gave up 5 bases, with 10 bases separating them. The CDR3 here is CARRTGETQYF. Written as DNA, the CDR3 is TGTGCCAGAAGGACGGGGGAGACCCAGTACTTC. The variable domain in full, completed from reference TRBV11-3 and TRBJ2-5, reads EAGVVQSPRYKIIEKKQPVAFWCNPISGHNTLYWYLQNLGQGPELLIRYENEEAVDDSQLPKDRFSAERLKGVDSTLKIQPAELGDSAVYLCARRTGETQYFGPGTRLLVL.